This T cell receptor (beta chain) was sequenced during a study of T cell repertoires in cytomegalovirus infection. Background on the study: Recently described HLA-C-restricted plus well-studied HLA-B-restricted CMV epitopes were used. Matching HLA type and CMV infection were both indicated by public TCR beta signatures. Findings of the study overall: Based on cumulative public TCR beta family frequency, carriers of CMV plus the relevant HLA were identified. Dominating the ex vivo response were TCR beta clonotypes that were CMV-specific and HLA-C-restricted.

J was trimmed by 3 bases and V by 3 bases; bases with no gene match: 12. The germline V gene encodes CDR1 MGHDK and CDR2 SYGVNS. The CDR3 runs 17 residues. About this clonotype itself: Its antigen is unidentified.

TCRdb recomputed calls from the reads with MiXCR, one row per CDR3 protein. Of about 830,000 distinct CDR3 sequences listed, roughly 33% are singletons. Here the sequenced sample was cultured CD8+ T cells from PBMCs, taken from culture after CMV antigen stimulation. The TCR originated in a human donor in good health (CMV status not recorded). Some clones in this sample may be carry-over from other donors' samples. This chain uses TRBV25-1 with TRBJ2-3, with 7 bases lining up with TRBD2. The CDR3 loop reads CASSDPLRDYLTDTQYF. The DNA for the CDR3 is TGTGCCAGCAGTGACCCCCTCCGGGACTACCTTACAGATACGCAGTATTTT.